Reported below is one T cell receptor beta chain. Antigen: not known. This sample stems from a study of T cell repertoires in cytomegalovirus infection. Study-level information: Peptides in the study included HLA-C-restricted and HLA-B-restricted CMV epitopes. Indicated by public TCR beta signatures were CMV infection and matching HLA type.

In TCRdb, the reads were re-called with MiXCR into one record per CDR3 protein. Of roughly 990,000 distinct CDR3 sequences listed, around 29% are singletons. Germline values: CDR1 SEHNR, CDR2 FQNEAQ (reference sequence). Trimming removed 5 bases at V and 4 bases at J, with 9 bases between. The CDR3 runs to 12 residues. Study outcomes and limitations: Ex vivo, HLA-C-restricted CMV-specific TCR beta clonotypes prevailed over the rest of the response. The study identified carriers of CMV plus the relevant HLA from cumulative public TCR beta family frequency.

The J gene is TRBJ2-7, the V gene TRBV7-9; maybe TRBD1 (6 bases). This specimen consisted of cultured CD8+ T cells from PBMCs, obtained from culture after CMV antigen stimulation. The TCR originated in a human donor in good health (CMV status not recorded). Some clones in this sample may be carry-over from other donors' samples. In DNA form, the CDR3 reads TGTGCCAGCAGCGCGACAGGTTACGAGCAGTACTTC. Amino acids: CASSATGYEQYF.